The TCR beta chain described here comes from a study of CD8 T cells in ankylosing spondylitis (TCRdb year 2017). About the full investigation: The study set out to find disease-linked TCR variants by profiling T cell receptor beta repertoires in ankylosing spondylitis patients and healthy donors. The full study cohort comprised around 23 ankylosing spondylitis patients and roughly 110 healthy donors. Samples of peripheral blood were taken, and for ankylosing spondylitis patients, synovial fluid was collected as well. Summary of the overall study and its limitations: A CD8+ phenotype was shown by the disease-linked clones, which were found at relatively low frequencies in peripheral blood. Significant enrichment of the disease-linked clones was reported in matched synovial fluid samples from ankylosing spondylitis patients. Some TCR beta motif variants had previously been reported in synovial fluid and blood of reactive arthritis patients, which suggested common disease-initiation mechanisms. Blood from ankylosing spondylitis patients appeared to be characterized by a TCR beta motif composed of 7 to 9 highly homologous amino acid variants.

Reading the germline V gene gives CDR1 SGHRS and CDR2 YFSETQ. Inclusive of the bounding cysteine and phenylalanine, the CDR3 is 14 residues long. Here the CDR3 DNA is all that survives: 42 bases in frame from base 1. This clonotype was observed many times. The antigen it recognizes is unknown. Mismatch with germline at one junction end may stem from a read error. These reads were obtained on an Illumina HiSeq 2500. TCR beta libraries were prepared by quantitative 5'-RACE with molecular barcodes. Turning to the authors' computational methods: Disease-linked TCR variants were identified with a new computational method built on a probabilistic model of VDJ rearrangement. Through fastp at Q25 and MiXCR, TCRdb rebuilt clones from the public reads, retaining in-frame beta chains. Under each unique CDR3 protein, matching rows form one entry showing the most common genes and DNA. The V and J calls shown here were made by TCRdb, not taken from the authors' results. For this sample the table gives 400,000 to 450,000 distinct CDR3 sequences, of which roughly 15% were detected only once. The ten top clones hold 1% of the sample.

Sequencing was performed on blood, either unsorted or a sorted T cell fraction (not recorded which). The sequence derives from a male donor with ankylosing spondylitis. The chain is encoded by TRBV5-1 joined to TRBJ2-5, with no reliable assignment of the D segment. Read as DNA, the sequence is TGCGCCAGCAGCCCCATAACCATGGAATACACTCCCAACTTC. Translated, it reads CASSPITMEYTPNF.